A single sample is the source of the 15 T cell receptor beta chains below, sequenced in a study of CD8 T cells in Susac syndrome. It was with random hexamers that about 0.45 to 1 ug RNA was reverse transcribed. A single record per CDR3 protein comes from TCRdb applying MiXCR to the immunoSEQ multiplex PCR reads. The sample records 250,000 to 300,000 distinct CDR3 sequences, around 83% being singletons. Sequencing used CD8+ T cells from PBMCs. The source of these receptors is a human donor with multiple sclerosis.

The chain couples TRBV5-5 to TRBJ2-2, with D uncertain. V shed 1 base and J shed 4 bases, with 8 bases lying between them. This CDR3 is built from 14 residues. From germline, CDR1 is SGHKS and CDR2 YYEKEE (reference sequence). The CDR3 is CASSLRAVTGELFF. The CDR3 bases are TGTGCCAGCAGCTTGAGGGCAGTCACCGGGGAGCTGTTTTTT.

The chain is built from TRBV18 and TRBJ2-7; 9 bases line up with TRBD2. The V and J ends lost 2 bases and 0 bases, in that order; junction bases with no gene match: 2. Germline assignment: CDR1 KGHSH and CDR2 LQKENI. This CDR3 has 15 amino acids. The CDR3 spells CASSPAGGGSYEQYF. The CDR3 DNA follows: TGTGCCAGCTCACCAGCGGGGGGGGGCTCCTACGAGCAGTACTTC.

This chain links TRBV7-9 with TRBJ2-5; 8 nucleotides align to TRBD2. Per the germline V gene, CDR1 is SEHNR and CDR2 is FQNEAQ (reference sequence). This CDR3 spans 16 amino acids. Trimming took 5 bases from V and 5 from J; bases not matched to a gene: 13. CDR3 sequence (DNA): TGTGCCAGCAGCATAGGGAGGAGCGGGAGCTGGGAGACCCAGTACTTC. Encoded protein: CASSIGRSGSWETQYF.

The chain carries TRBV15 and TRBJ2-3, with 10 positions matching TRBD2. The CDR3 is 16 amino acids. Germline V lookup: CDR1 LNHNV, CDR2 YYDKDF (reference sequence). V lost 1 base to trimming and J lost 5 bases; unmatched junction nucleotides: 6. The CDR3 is CATSRVEREGLDTQYF. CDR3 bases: TGTGCCACCAGCAGAGTGGAGCGGGAGGGCCTAGATACGCAGTATTTT.

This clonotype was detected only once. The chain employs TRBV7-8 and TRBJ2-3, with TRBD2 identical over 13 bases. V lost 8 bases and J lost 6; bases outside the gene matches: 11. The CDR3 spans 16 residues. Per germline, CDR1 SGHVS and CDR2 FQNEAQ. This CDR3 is CASRRTSGGLLDTQYF. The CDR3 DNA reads TGTGCCAGCCGCCGGACTAGCGGGGGACTTCTGGATACGCAGTATTTT.

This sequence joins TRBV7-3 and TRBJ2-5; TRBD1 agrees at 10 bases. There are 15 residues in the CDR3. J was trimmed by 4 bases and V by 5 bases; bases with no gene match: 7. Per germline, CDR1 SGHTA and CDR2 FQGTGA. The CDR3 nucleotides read TGTGCCAGCAGCCTCCGTGGGACAGGGGTAGAGACCCAGTACTTC. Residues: CASSLRGTGVETQYF.

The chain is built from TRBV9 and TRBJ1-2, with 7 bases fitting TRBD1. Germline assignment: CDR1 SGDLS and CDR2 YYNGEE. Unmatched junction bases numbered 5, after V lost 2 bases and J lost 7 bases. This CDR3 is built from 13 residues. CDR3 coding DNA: TGTGCCAGCAGCGTCGAGGGGGCTTCTGGCTACACCTTC. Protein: CASSVEGASGYTF.

DNA for the CDR3: TGTGCCAGCAGCTCCGAGCGGGCTTCCTACAATGAGCAGTTCTTC. It codes for CASSSERASYNEQFF. The chain combines TRBV7-9 with TRBJ2-1; TRBD2 might be the D (6 bases). In germline, CDR1 is SEHNR, CDR2 FQNEAQ (reference sequence). Deletions cut 4 bases from V and 1 base from J, with 11 bases between. The CDR3 is 15 residues long.

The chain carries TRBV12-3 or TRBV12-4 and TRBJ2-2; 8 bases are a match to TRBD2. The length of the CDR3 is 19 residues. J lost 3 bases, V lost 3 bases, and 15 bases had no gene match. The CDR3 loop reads CASSFPKTQREMDTGELFF. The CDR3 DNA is TGTGCCAGCAGTTTTCCTAAAACTCAGCGGGAGATGGACACCGGGGAGCTGTTTTTT.

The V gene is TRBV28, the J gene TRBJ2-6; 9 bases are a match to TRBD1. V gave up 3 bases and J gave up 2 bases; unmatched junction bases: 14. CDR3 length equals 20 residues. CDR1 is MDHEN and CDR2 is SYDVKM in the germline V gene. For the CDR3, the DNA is TGTGCCAGCAGTTTCCCCGTGTCCGGGACAGGGATAACTGGGGCCAACGTCCTGACTTTC. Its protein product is CASSFPVSGTGITGANVLTF.

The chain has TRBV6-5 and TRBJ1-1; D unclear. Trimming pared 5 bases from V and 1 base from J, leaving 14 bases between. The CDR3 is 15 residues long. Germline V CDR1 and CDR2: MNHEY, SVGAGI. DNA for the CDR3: TGTGCCAGCAGTCACCATACCTCAACGAACACTGAAGCTTTCTTT. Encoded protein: CASSHHTSTNTEAFF.

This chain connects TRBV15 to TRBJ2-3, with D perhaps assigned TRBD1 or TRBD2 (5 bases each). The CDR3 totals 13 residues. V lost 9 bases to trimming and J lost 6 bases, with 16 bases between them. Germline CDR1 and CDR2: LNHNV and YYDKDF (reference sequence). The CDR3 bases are TGTGCCACTGCTGGGGGATTAGGTGATACGCAGTATTTT. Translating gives CATAGGLGDTQYF.

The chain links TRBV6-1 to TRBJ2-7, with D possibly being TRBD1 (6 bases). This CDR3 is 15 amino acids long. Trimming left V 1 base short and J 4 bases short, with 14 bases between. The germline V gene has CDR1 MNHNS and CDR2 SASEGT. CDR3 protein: CASSEGWGPRYEQYF. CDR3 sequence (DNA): TGTGCCAGCAGTGAAGGTTGGGGGCCGAGGTACGAGCAGTACTTC.

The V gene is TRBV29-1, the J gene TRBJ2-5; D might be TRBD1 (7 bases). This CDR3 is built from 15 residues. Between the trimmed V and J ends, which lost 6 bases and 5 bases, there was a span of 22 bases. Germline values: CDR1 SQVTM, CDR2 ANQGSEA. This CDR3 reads CSVQGGRIRGETQYF. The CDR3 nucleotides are TGCAGCGTCCAGGGGGGACGTATTCGCGGGGAGACCCAGTACTTC.

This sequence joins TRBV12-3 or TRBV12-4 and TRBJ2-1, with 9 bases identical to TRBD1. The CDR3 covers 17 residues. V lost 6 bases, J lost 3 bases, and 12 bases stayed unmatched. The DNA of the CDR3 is TGTGCCAGCAGCACTACCTTGGGACAGGGCATCTACAATGAGCAGTTCTTC. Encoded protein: CASSTTLGQGIYNEQFF.